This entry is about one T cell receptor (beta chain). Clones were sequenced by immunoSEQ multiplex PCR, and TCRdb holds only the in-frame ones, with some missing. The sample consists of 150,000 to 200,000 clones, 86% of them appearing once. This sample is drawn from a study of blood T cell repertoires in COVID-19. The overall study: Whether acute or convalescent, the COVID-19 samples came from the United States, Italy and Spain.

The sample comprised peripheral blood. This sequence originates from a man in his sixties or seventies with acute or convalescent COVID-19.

The CDR3 sequence: CASSLYSLEGGYTF. CDR3 nucleotide sequence: TGTGCCAGCAGCTTGTATTCCCTTGAGGGTGGCTACACCTTC. The rearrangement joins TRBV5-4 to TRBJ1-2; no reliable D call. V lost 1 base and J 7 bases, leaving 14 bases between the germline ends. The CDR3 runs to 14 residues. Germline CDR1 SGHNT, CDR2 YYREEE (reference sequence).